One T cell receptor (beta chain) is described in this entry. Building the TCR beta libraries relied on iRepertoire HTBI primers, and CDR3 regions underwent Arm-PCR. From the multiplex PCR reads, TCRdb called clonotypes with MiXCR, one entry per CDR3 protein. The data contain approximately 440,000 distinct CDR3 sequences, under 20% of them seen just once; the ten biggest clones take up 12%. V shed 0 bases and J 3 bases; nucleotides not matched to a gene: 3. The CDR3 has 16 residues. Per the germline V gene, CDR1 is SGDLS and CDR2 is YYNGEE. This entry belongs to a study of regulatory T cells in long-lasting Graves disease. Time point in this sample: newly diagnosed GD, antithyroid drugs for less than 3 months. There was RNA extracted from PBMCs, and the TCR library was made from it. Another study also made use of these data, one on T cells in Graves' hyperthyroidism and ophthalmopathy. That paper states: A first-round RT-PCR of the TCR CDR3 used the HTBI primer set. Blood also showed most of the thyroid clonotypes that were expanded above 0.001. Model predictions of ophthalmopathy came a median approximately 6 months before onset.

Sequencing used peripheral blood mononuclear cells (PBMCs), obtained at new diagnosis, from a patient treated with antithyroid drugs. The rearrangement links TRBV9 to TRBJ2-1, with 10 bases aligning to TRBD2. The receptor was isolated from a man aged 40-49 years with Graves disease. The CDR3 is CASSVGLAGDYNEQFF. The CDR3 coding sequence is TGTGCCAGCAGCGTAGGCCTAGCGGGAGACTACAATGAGCAGTTCTTC.